The 29 T cell receptor beta chains below were found in one sample sequenced in a study of long-term antiretroviral therapy in people with HIV. Run at survey level, the immunoSEQ assay was version v3.0. The assay was immunoSEQ multiplex PCR, and TCRdb's table has in-frame clones only and misses some. The data show tens of thousands of clones, roughly 84% seen once. The input for sequencing was unsorted PBMCs, taken around 2.5 years after starting antiretroviral therapy. The source is a man in his forties with HIV.

This clone was seen once. The rearrangement joins TRBV5-4 to TRBJ2-3, with D hard to call. The germline gives CDR1 SGHNT, CDR2 YYREEE (reference sequence). This CDR3 is 13 amino acids long. Trimming stripped 4 bases from V and 1 base from J, with 7 bases between. The CDR3, as DNA: TGTGCCAGCAGCCATGGGGGCACAGATACGCAGTATTTT. Translation gives CASSHGGTDTQYF. The variable domain in full, with the rest retrieved from reference TRBV5-4 and TRBJ2-3, is ETGVTQSPTHLIKTRGQQVTLRCSSQSGHNTVSWYQQALGQGPQFIFQYYREEENGRGNFPPRFSGLQFPNYSSELNVNALELDDSALYLCASSHGGTDTQYFGPGTRLTVL.

Written as DNA, the CDR3 is TGTGCCAGCAGGTCCCCCAAAGCAGCCTCCGGGGAGCTGTTTTTT. It yields the protein CASRSPKAASGELFF. The J gene is TRBJ2-2, the V gene TRBV28; D gene ambiguous. CDR1 MDHEN and CDR2 SYDVKM come from the germline V gene. Trimming cost V 6 bases and J 6 bases, with 17 bases left between them. The CDR3 covers 15 residues.

Only one count was recorded for this clone. The V gene is TRBV15, the J gene TRBJ1-3; TRBD1 is a possible D gene (6 bases). Germline assignment: CDR1 LNHNV and CDR2 YYDKDF (reference sequence). V lost 7 bases and J 4 bases, leaving 17 bases between the germline ends. The CDR3 contains 15 residues. The CDR3 loop is CATTPEGGLGNTIYF. Here the CDR3 DNA reads TGTGCCACCACCCCAGAAGGGGGGCTCGGAAACACCATATATTTT.

The CDR3 sequence is CASSQVGQGARVEKLFF. In DNA, the CDR3 is TGTGCCAGCAGCCAAGTGGGTCAGGGGGCGCGGGTTGAAAAACTGTTTTTT. This rearrangement joins TRBV4-2 to TRBJ1-4, with 8 bases matching TRBD1. V lost 1 base to trimming and J lost 7 bases; unmatched junction nucleotides: 11. Germline V gene lookup returns CDR1 LGHNA and CDR2 YNFKEQ. This CDR3 is 17 amino acids long.

V gene TRBV6-1 combines with J gene TRBJ1-5; no reliable D call. The CDR3 length is 11 residues. Looked up from germline, CDR1 is MNHNS and CDR2 is SASEGT. With 3 bases removed from V and 11 bases from J, the gap between germline ends came to 8 bases. This chain's CDR3 is CASSDSRAQHF. The CDR3 DNA is TGTGCCAGCAGTGATTCGCGGGCCCAGCATTTT.

This CDR3 is CASSSTSSHEKLFF. The CDR3 DNA is TGTGCCAGCAGCTCAACGTCGTCGCATGAAAAACTGTTTTTT. The V gene is TRBV9, the J gene TRBJ1-4; no clear D gene. Trimming cost V 4 bases and J 6 bases, with 13 bases left between them. From germline, CDR1 is SGDLS and CDR2 YYNGEE. This CDR3 has 14 amino acids.

This sequence joins TRBV2 and TRBJ2-2; 12 positions agree with TRBD2. J was trimmed by 6 bases and V by 4 bases; bases with no gene match: 9. CDR1 SNHLY and CDR2 FYNNEI come from the germline V gene. The CDR3 length is 17 residues. The CDR3 nucleotides are TGTGCCAGCAGTGTCGGGCTAGCGGGGGGGCCGGCCGGGGAGCTGTTTTTT. Its translation: CASSVGLAGGPAGELFF.

The chain uses TRBV15 and TRBJ2-1; possible D gene TRBD1, 6 bases. CDR3 length equals 15 residues. V dropped 1 base and J dropped 4 bases, with 11 bases sitting between them. CDR1 and CDR2 (germline): LNHNV, YYDKDF (reference sequence). In DNA form, the CDR3 reads TGTGCCACCAGCAGAGGACAGGAGTCTTACAATGAGCAGTTCTTC. As protein: CATSRGQESYNEQFF.

This clone came up a few times. The gene calls are TRBV5-1 and TRBJ1-3, with TRBD1 identical over 9 bases. J gave up 0 bases and V 2 bases, and 3 bases lay outside the gene matches. The CDR3 spans 16 residues. Germline values: CDR1 SGHRS, CDR2 YFSETQ. The CDR3 loop reads CASSFEGQGSGNTIYF. The CDR3 DNA follows: TGCGCCAGCAGCTTTGAGGGACAGGGCTCTGGAAACACCATATATTTT. Combining the CDR3 with reference TRBV5-1 and TRBJ1-3 gives the whole variable domain KAGVTQTPRYLIKTRGQQVTLSCSPISGHRSVSWYQQTPGQGLQFLFEYFSETQRNKGNFPGRFSGRQFSNSRSEMNVSTLELGDSALYLCASSFEGQGSGNTIYFGEGSWLTVV.

V usage is TRBV2 and J usage is TRBJ2-1; D is uncertain. The germline V gene has CDR1 SNHLY and CDR2 FYNNEI. The CDR3 sequence is 13 residues long. With 2 bases removed from V and 6 bases from J, the gap between germline ends came to 8 bases. The CDR3 reads CASSETPGNEQFF. The CDR3 nucleotides are TGTGCCAGCAGTGAAACCCCCGGCAATGAGCAGTTCTTC.

This clone was seen a single time. The chain recombines TRBV6-1 with TRBJ1-1; tentatively, D is TRBD1 (5 bases). Trimming removed 8 bases at V and 7 bases at J, with 23 bases between. The germline V gene encodes CDR1 MNHNS and CDR2 SASEGT. The length of the CDR3 is 15 residues. The CDR3 reads CASSPRDSGGYEAFF. CDR3 nucleotide sequence: TGTGCCAGCTCGCCTAGGGACTCCGGGGGATATGAAGCTTTCTTT.

The chain combines TRBV14 with TRBJ2-1; D might be TRBD1 (6 bases). Germline CDR1 and CDR2: SGHDN and FVKESK. V was pared by 1 base and J by 10 bases, with 11 bases between. This CDR3 comprises 13 residues. In DNA, the CDR3 is TGTGCCAGCAGCCAAGTCCAGGGGATAGAGCAGTTCTTC. Protein sequence: CASSQVQGIEQFF.

The rearrangement joins TRBV6-5 to TRBJ1-3; TRBD1 matches at 9 bases. In germline, CDR1 is MNHEY, CDR2 SVGAGI. V shed 6 bases and J 4 bases; nucleotides not matched to a gene: 7. The CDR3 spans 15 residues. CDR3 amino acids: CASSLGTGTGNTIYF. CDR3 nucleotide sequence: TGTGCCAGCAGCCTAGGGACAGGGACGGGAAACACCATATATTTT.

The chain is built from TRBV27 and TRBJ1-2; 9 nucleotides match TRBD1. V lost 7 bases, J lost 8 bases, and 8 bases stayed unmatched. Germline lookup yields CDR1 MNHEY and CDR2 SMNVEV (reference sequence). CDR3 length equals 13 residues. The CDR3 here is CASTTGGARGYTF. The CDR3 region has the DNA TGTGCCAGCACCACAGGGGGCGCGAGAGGCTACACCTTC.

The DNA for the CDR3 is TGTGCCAGCAGTTGGACTAGCGGGGGTCAAGAGACCCAGTACTTC. As protein: CASSWTSGGQETQYF. This chain uses TRBV7-2 with TRBJ2-5; 13 bases map to TRBD2. The germline CDR1 and CDR2 sequences are SGHTA and FQGNSA. V shed 6 bases and J 2 bases; nucleotides not matched to a gene: 3. The CDR3 totals 15 residues.

This clone has a handful of counts. The chain carries TRBV4-2 and TRBJ1-2, with D perhaps matching TRBD1 (5 bases). The CDR3 consists of 12 residues. Trimming pared 1 base from V and 11 bases from J, leaving 11 bases between. Germline V gives CDR1 LGHNA, CDR2 YNFKEQ. The chain's CDR3 is CASSQAGEGYTF. CDR3 DNA: TGTGCCAGCAGCCAAGCGGGGGAGGGTTACACCTTC.

V usage is TRBV18 and J usage is TRBJ2-5; D is ambiguous. Germline assignment: CDR1 KGHSH and CDR2 LQKENI. V shed 1 base and J shed 0 bases, with 12 bases lying between them. CDR3 length equals 16 residues. CDR3 protein: CASSPLRDLYQETQYF. The CDR3 coding sequence is TGTGCCAGCTCACCACTCCGAGATCTGTACCAAGAGACCCAGTACTTC. The variable domain in full, with the rest retrieved from reference TRBV18 and TRBJ2-5, is NAGVMQNPRHLVRRRGQEARLRCSPMKGHSHVYWYRQLPEEGLKFMVYLQKENIIDESGMPKERFSAEFPKEGPSILRIQQVVRGDSAAYFCASSPLRDLYQETQYFGPGTRLLVL.

This rearrangement joins TRBV4-2 to TRBJ2-1; 11 bases agree with TRBD2. Germline V CDR1 and CDR2: LGHNA, YNFKEQ. The length of the CDR3 is 17 residues. V lost 4 bases, J lost 7 bases, and 12 bases stayed unmatched. Written as DNA, the CDR3 is TGTGCCAGCAGCCTAGACCTTAGCGGGGGGGCGGGGAATGAGCAGTTCTTC. Translated: CASSLDLSGGAGNEQFF.

This clone has just a few counts. The chain combines TRBV18 with TRBJ1-5; D might be TRBD1 (5 bases). The V gene's germline CDR1 is KGHSH and CDR2 LQKENI. Trimming removed 1 base at V and 2 bases at J, with 9 bases between. The CDR3 has 15 residues. CDR3 sequence: CASSPQGRGNQPQHF. CDR3 in DNA: TGTGCCAGCTCACCACAGGGACGGGGCAATCAGCCCCAGCATTTT.

The chain uses TRBV7-2 and TRBJ1-5; TRBD1 matches 7 bases. Germline CDR1 and CDR2: SGHTA and FQGNSA. There are 17 residues in the CDR3. Trimming at V came to 5 bases and at J to 3 bases, leaving 13 bases not matched to a gene. CDR3 residues: CASSTRGGGGLNQPQHF. The CDR3 DNA follows: TGTGCCAGCAGCACCAGGGGGGGTGGGGGACTCAATCAGCCCCAGCATTTT.

A few counts support this clone. The rearrangement joins TRBV2 to TRBJ1-1; tentatively, D is TRBD1 (5 bases). Deletions cut 0 bases from V and 4 bases from J, with 9 bases between. CDR1 SNHLY and CDR2 FYNNEI come from the germline V gene. The CDR3 runs to 14 residues. CDR3 coding DNA: TGTGCCAGCAGTGAAGCTCCAGGGCGCACTGAAGCTTTCTTT. Translating it yields CASSEAPGRTEAFF. The full variable domain, in which reference TRBV2 and TRBJ1-1 provide the parts outside the CDR3, is EPEVTQTPSHQVTQMGQEVILRCVPISNHLYFYWYRQILGQKVEFLVSFYNNEISEKSEIFDDQFSVERPDGSNFTLKIRSTKLEDSAMYFCASSEAPGRTEAFFGQGTRLTVV.

This clone was counted a single time. V and J are TRBV14 and TRBJ2-2; D gene ambiguous. The V and J ends lost 3 bases and 0 bases respectively, with 14 bases between them. In germline, CDR1 is SGHDN, CDR2 FVKESK. The CDR3 is 17 amino acids. The CDR3 spells CASSQESFITNTGELFF. The CDR3 bases are TGTGCCAGCAGCCAGGAGTCATTCATTACGAACACCGGGGAGCTGTTTTTT.

The chain couples TRBV2 to TRBJ2-7; possible D gene TRBD1, 5 bases. Per germline, CDR1 SNHLY and CDR2 FYNNEI. The CDR3 runs 12 residues. The V and J ends lost 8 bases and 6 bases respectively, with 14 bases between them. The CDR3, as DNA: TGTGCCAGCGGGGCCAACGCGATCGAGCAGTACTTC. Amino acids: CASGANAIEQYF.

CDR3 DNA sequence: TGTGCCATCAGTCCAGGACAGGGGGGCACAGATACGCAGTATTTT. Its translation is CAISPGQGGTDTQYF. The chain joins TRBV10-3 to TRBJ2-3, with 10 bases aligning to TRBD1. V dropped 5 bases and J dropped 1; count of bases not matched to a gene: 3. The length of the CDR3 is 15 residues. CDR1 is ENHRY and CDR2 is SYGVKD in the germline V gene.

This clone was counted a few times. The chain uses TRBV7-2 and TRBJ2-1; D possibly corresponds to TRBD2 (6 bases). The germline CDR1 and CDR2 sequences are SGHTA and FQGNSA. Deletions cut 5 bases from V and 3 bases from J, with 17 bases between. The CDR3 has 16 amino acids. The CDR3 reads CASSAAPSAVYNEQFF. CDR3 nucleotide sequence: TGTGCCAGCAGCGCAGCCCCTAGCGCAGTCTACAATGAGCAGTTCTTC.

The V and J genes are TRBV19 and TRBJ2-7; 8 bases agree with TRBD2. The CDR3 consists of 13 residues. V lost 4 bases, J lost 5 bases, and 4 bases stayed unmatched. CDR1 is LNHDA, CDR2 SQIVND, per germline (reference sequence). The CDR3 sequence is CASSNGRGDEQYF. As DNA, the CDR3 is TGTGCCAGTAGTAACGGGAGGGGGGACGAGCAGTACTTC.

CDR3 in DNA: TGTGCCAGCAGTTTCAGGGACATTGGAAACACCATATATTTT. Translation gives CASSFRDIGNTIYF. V is TRBV6-6 and J is TRBJ1-3; D may be TRBD1 (6 bases). V lost 4 bases and J 3 bases, leaving 10 bases between the germline ends. The CDR3 has 14 residues. In germline, CDR1 is MNHNY, CDR2 SVGAGI (reference sequence).

V and J are TRBV28 and TRBJ1-2; 7 nucleotides agree with TRBD1. Per the germline V gene, CDR1 is MDHEN and CDR2 is SYDVKM. V was clipped by 5 bases and J by 7 bases; unmatched bases: 10. This CDR3 is 14 amino acids long. In nucleotides, the CDR3 is TGTGCCAGCAGTGGCCGGCAGGGGGTCTTTGGCTACACCTTC. It yields the protein CASSGRQGVFGYTF.

The chain combines TRBV5-1 with TRBJ2-3, with D perhaps TRBD1 or TRBD2 (5 bases each). Looked up from germline, CDR1 is SGHRS and CDR2 is YFSETQ. The CDR3 has 14 residues. V shed 7 bases and J shed 5 bases, with 17 bases lying between them. CDR3 sequence: CASSREGLVDTQYF. The DNA of the CDR3 is TGCGCCAGCTCTAGAGAGGGGCTAGTAGATACGCAGTATTTT.